These 4 T cell receptor beta chains were sequenced from one sample in a study of T cells in Graves' hyperthyroidism and ophthalmopathy. From RNA transcripts, TCR beta CDR3 regions were amplified. A set of HTBI primers served as the primers for a first-round RT-PCR of the TCR CDR3. TCRdb re-called the multiplex PCR reads with MiXCR, one entry per CDR3 protein. The table lists 600,000 to 750,000 distinct CDR3 sequences, 17% of them singletons. The sequenced material came from blood. The receptors shown here come from a man between 45 and 60 years old with Graves' hyperthyroidism.

V and J are TRBV27 and TRBJ2-7; 14 bases map to TRBD2. V was clipped by 4 bases and J by 0 bases; unmatched bases: 5. CDR3 size: 17 residues. Looked up from germline, CDR1 is MNHEY and CDR2 is SMNVEV (reference sequence). In nucleotides, the CDR3 is TGTGCCAGCAGTTCCAGACTAGCGGGAGGGATCTCCTACGAGCAGTACTTC. This encodes CASSSRLAGGISYEQYF.

This chain uses TRBV20-1 with TRBJ1-6; D is uncertain. V was shortened by 5 bases and J by 4 bases, with 9 bases between the two germline ends. The germline V gene encodes CDR1 DFQATT and CDR2 SNEGSKA (reference sequence). The CDR3 consists of 13 residues. In DNA, the CDR3 is TGCAGTGCTCGGACGGTTTATAATTCACCCCTCCACTTT. It specifies CSARTVYNSPLHF.

This clonotype was found many times. This chain joins TRBV28 and TRBJ2-7; 8 bases fit TRBD1. V dropped 5 bases and J dropped 3; count of bases not matched to a gene: 6. The CDR3 length is 14 residues. Per the germline V gene, CDR1 is MDHEN and CDR2 is SYDVKM. The CDR3 coding sequence is TGTGCCAGCAGTGCTTACAGGGGGATCTACGAGCAGTACTTC. It yields the protein CASSAYRGIYEQYF.

The CDR3 spells CASSLQAASVYSNQPQHF. The CDR3 coding sequence is TGTGCCAGCAGCTTACAGGCAGCGTCTGTGTATAGCAATCAGCCCCAGCATTTT. This chain links TRBV7-8 with TRBJ1-5; D is ambiguous. Germline V gene data show CDR1 as SGHVS and CDR2 as FQNEAQ. The V end was cut by 2 bases, the J end by 0 bases, with 17 bases between. This CDR3 has 18 amino acids. Variable domain in full (rest from reference TRBV7-8 and TRBJ1-5): GAGVSQSPRYKVAKRGQDVALRCDPISGHVSLFWYQQALGQGPEFLTYFQNEAQLDKSGLPSDRFFAERPEGSVSTLKIQRTQQEDSAVYLCASSLQAASVYSNQPQHFGDGTRLSIL.